A selection of T cell receptor beta chains follows, all from one sample in a study of T-cell memory formation after mild COVID-19. Using its own MiXCR run on the 5' RACE reads, TCRdb lists one record per CDR3 protein. The sample carries under 150,000 distinct CDR3 sequences, 20% to 25% recorded once. The material sequenced was PBMCs or a T cell subset sorted from them (not recorded which). The receptor source for this set is a man aged 18-30 years who had mild COVID-19 (a few samples of this study predate the infection). Cell type and time point are not known. CDR3s include the opening cysteine and the closing phenylalanine or tryptophan. The D gene is left open where the match is weak. The size entry is marked missing in some rows and otherwise reads once, few, many or a size class.

D gene | CDR3 length | J gene | V gene | clone size | CDR3 protein | CDR3 DNA
. | 15 | TRBJ2-1 | TRBV4-1 | . | CASRRGVGDYNEQFF | TGCGCCAGCAGGAGAGGGGTTGGGGATTACAATGAGCAGTTCTTC
. | 11 | TRBJ1-2 | TRBV29-1 | . | CSATDSYGYTF | TGCAGCGCTACGGACAGCTATGGCTACACCTTC
. | 13 | TRBJ1-1 | TRBV6-5 | few | CASRPRGGTEAFF | TGTGCCAGCAGGCCCCGAGGGGGGACTGAAGCTTTCTTT
. | 16 | TRBJ2-2 | TRBV5-1 | . | CASSLSLHSNTGELFF | TGCGCCAGCAGCTTGAGTTTACACTCGAACACCGGGGAGCTGTTTTTT
. | 14 | TRBJ2-1 | TRBV6-1 | few | CASSESRVAAEQFF | TGTGCCAGCAGTGAATCTCGGGTAGCGGCGGAGCAGTTCTTC
. | 17 | TRBJ1-1 | TRBV7-8 | . | CASSSGQGGIMNTEAFF | TGTGCCAGCAGCTCCGGGCAGGGAGGGATCATGAACACTGAAGCTTTCTTT
. | 14 | TRBJ2-7 | TRBV19 | few | CASSNRGGAGEQYF | TGTGCCAGTAGTAATCGAGGGGGAGCGGGCGAGCAGTACTTC
TRBD1 | 15 | TRBJ2-1 | TRBV4-3 | few | CASSQGRTGNNEQFF | TGCGCCAGCAGCCAAGGTAGGACAGGGAACAATGAGCAGTTCTTC
. | 12 | TRBJ2-7 | TRBV6-2/TRBV6-3 | few | CASSYTDYEQYF | TGTGCCAGCAGTTATACAGACTACGAGCAGTACTTC
TRBD1 | 15 | TRBJ1-1 | TRBV27 | . | CASRSLGTANTEAFF | TGTGCCAGCAGGAGCTTAGGGACAGCAAACACTGAAGCTTTCTTT
TRBD1 | 14 | TRBJ2-1 | TRBV29-1 | few | CSAQETGPYNEQFF | TGCAGCGCCCAGGAGACAGGGCCCTACAATGAGCAGTTCTTC
. | 13 | TRBJ1-2 | TRBV3-1 | . | CASSQGLGGGYTF | TGTGCCAGCAGCCAAGGTCTAGGGGGTGGCTACACCTTC
. | 15 | TRBJ2-7 | TRBV4-2 | few | CASSQSRQGGSEQYF | TGTGCCAGCAGCCAATCCAGGCAGGGGGGGAGCGAGCAGTACTTC
TRBD2 | 16 | TRBJ2-5 | TRBV9 | . | CASSVGGGGMQETQYF | TGTGCCAGCAGCGTAGGCGGCGGGGGTATGCAAGAGACCCAGTACTTC
. | 16 | TRBJ1-6 | TRBV9 | few | CASSVGGSSYNSPLHF | TGTGCCAGCAGCGTAGGGGGAAGCTCCTATAATTCACCCCTCCACTTT
. | 14 | TRBJ1-4 | TRBV25-1 | . | CASSDGALDEKLFF | TGTGCCAGCAGTGATGGGGCTTTGGATGAAAAACTGTTTTTT
. | 13 | TRBJ2-5 | TRBV7-9 | few | CAARDGAGETQYF | TGTGCCGCGAGGGACGGTGCAGGGGAGACCCAGTACTTC
. | 16 | TRBJ1-4 | TRBV9 | . | CSPPDTRIMGNEKLFF | TGTTCCCCCCCCGACACTCGAATTATGGGGAATGAAAAACTGTTTTTT
. | 15 | TRBJ1-1 | TRBV4-1 | . | CASSQEAKGNTEAFF | TGCGCCAGCAGCCAAGAGGCAAAGGGGAACACTGAAGCTTTCTTT
TRBD1 | 14 | TRBJ2-7 | TRBV4-1 | few | CASSQADRAAEQYF | TGCGCCAGCAGCCAAGCAGACAGGGCGGCCGAGCAGTACTTC
. | 15 | TRBJ2-7 | TRBV21-1 | few | CATRSVWNLSYEQYF | TGTGCCACCAGAAGTGTATGGAACTTATCCTACGAGCAGTACTTC
. | 14 | TRBJ2-2 | TRBV23-1 | . | CASRFRQNTGELFF | TGCGCCAGCAGGTTTAGGCAGAACACCGGGGAGCTGTTTTTT
TRBD1 | 13 | TRBJ1-1 | TRBV29-1 | few | CSVLGGQTLEAFF | TGCAGCGTTCTTGGGGGACAGACCCTAGAAGCTTTCTTT
. | 13 | TRBJ2-2 | TRBV6-2/TRBV6-3 | few | CASSFVPPGELFF | TGTGCCAGCAGTTTTGTACCTCCCGGGGAGCTGTTTTTT
. | 13 | TRBJ2-7 | TRBV20-1 | . | CSAKPQGFHEQYF | TGCAGTGCTAAACCCCAGGGTTTCCACGAGCAGTACTTC
TRBD1 | 14 | TRBJ2-5 | TRBV27 | . | CASSLLGQEETQYF | TGTGCCAGCAGTTTGCTCGGACAGGAAGAGACCCAGTACTTC
TRBD2 | 15 | TRBJ2-3 | TRBV5-4 | . | CASSLGPGGADTQYF | TGTGCCAGCAGCTTGGGTCCGGGGGGGGCAGATACGCAGTATTTT
TRBD1 | 16 | TRBJ2-1 | TRBV4-2 | many | CASSQEIGTGGNEQFF | TGTGCCAGCAGCCAGGAAATCGGGACAGGGGGCAATGAGCAGTTCTTC
TRBD1 | 16 | TRBJ2-3 | TRBV4-1 | few | CASSQGVRGSTDTQYF | TGCGCCAGCAGCCAAGGCGTCAGGGGGAGCACAGATACGCAGTATTTT
. | 16 | TRBJ2-2 | TRBV7-7 | . | CASSLDPGPVAGELFF | TGTGCCAGCAGCTTAGACCCGGGACCCGTGGCCGGGGAGCTGTTTTTT